A selection of T cell receptor beta chains follows, all from one sample in a study of T cells in Graves' hyperthyroidism and ophthalmopathy. TCRdb processed the multiplex PCR reads anew with MiXCR; each CDR3 protein has one entry. The data show about 520,000 distinct CDR3 sequences, around 21% seen once. The sequencing input was blood. The receptors were gathered from a man between 18 and 29 years old with Graves' hyperthyroidism. The CDR3 runs from the conserved cysteine through the conserved F or W. D genes are given only for firm matches. Clone size appears in some rows only: once, few, many, or a class for an expanded clone.

j_gene,v_gene,abundance,d_gene,CDR3aa,CDR3nt
TRBJ1-2,TRBV12-3/TRBV12-4,.,.,CASSVRQDNYGYTF,TGTGCCAGCAGTGTCCGACAGGACAACTATGGCTACACCTTC
TRBJ1-1,TRBV28,.,.,CASSFPGSRTEAFF,TGTGCCAGCAGTTTCCCAGGGTCGAGAACTGAAGCTTTCTTT
TRBJ2-5,TRBV6-5,many,TRBD2,CASSYGLAGGRGTQYF,TGTGCCAGCAGTTACGGACTAGCGGGGGGGCGGGGGACCCAGTACTTC
TRBJ1-1,TRBV12-3/TRBV12-4,few,.,CASSSTGGRTEAFF,TGTGCCAGCAGTTCCACGGGGGGGCGGACTGAAGCTTTCTTT
TRBJ2-7,TRBV12-3/TRBV12-4,.,.,CASSYAGGEYEQYF,TGTGCCAGCAGTTACGCTGGCGGGGAGTACGAGCAGTACTTC
TRBJ1-1,TRBV9,few,.,CASSVEDYPMNTEAFF,TGTGCCAGCAGCGTAGAGGATTATCCAATGAACACTGAAGCTTTCTTT
TRBJ1-1,TRBV19,many,.,CASSTRGSTEAFF,TGTGCCAGTAGTACGAGGGGTAGCACTGAAGCTTTCTTT
TRBJ2-2,TRBV11-3,many,.,CASSLGRVTGELFF,TGTGCCAGCAGCTTAGGACGGGTCACCGGGGAGCTGTTTTTT
TRBJ2-5,TRBV27,few,.,CASSFRAGSQETQYF,TGTGCCAGCAGTTTTCGAGCGGGTTCCCAAGAGACCCAGTACTTC
TRBJ2-5,TRBV27,many,TRBD2,CASKLLAGVIKETQYF,TGTGCCAGCAAACTACTAGCGGGGGTTATTAAAGAGACCCAGTACTTC
TRBJ2-5,TRBV11-3,many,.,CASSLVWGRQETQYF,TGTGCCAGCAGCTTAGTTTGGGGGCGCCAAGAGACCCAGTACTTC
TRBJ1-1,TRBV2,.,.,CASSERQSKTEAFF,TGTGCCAGCAGTGAACGCCAGTCGAAGACTGAAGCTTTCTTT
TRBJ2-4,TRBV19,few,.,CASSMRQAHGGKNIQYF,TGTGCCAGTAGTATGCGGCAGGCCCATGGGGGCAAAAACATTCAGTACTTC
TRBJ1-1,TRBV18,many,.,CASSPKVDTEAFF,TGTGCCAGCTCACCAAAGGTGGACACTGAAGCTTTCTTT
TRBJ2-7,TRBV29-1,many,.,CSATARGEQYF,TGCAGCGCTACAGCCAGGGGAGAGCAGTACTTC
TRBJ1-1,TRBV6-5,many,.,CASSRFRGGTNTEAFF,TGTGCCAGCAGTCGATTTCGAGGGGGTACGAACACTGAAGCTTTCTTT
TRBJ2-6,TRBV28,few,.,CASSLRGGPGANVLTF,TGTGCCAGCAGTCTAAGGGGGGGGCCGGGGGCCAACGTCCTGACTTTC
TRBJ2-5,TRBV7-9,few,.,CASSSSLSLREIDF,TGTGCCAGCAGCAGCTCCCTAAGCTTAAGGGAGATTGACTTC
TRBJ2-7,TRBV3-1,few,.,CASSHRSRSYEQYF,TGTGCCAGCAGCCACCGGTCCCGTTCCTACGAGCAGTACTTC
TRBJ1-5,TRBV2,many,.,CASSAAFQPQHF,TGTGCCAGCAGTGCCGCGTTCCAGCCCCAGCATTTT
TRBJ1-1,TRBV11-2,few,.,CASSATGTMNTEAFF,TGTGCCAGCAGCGCCACCGGGACGATGAACACTGAAGCTTTCTTT
TRBJ1-3,TRBV11-2,.,.,CASSTGDRGPIYF,TGTGCCAGCAGCACCGGGGACCGCGGGCCCATATATTTT
TRBJ1-2,TRBV15,.,.,CATSSPGIYGYTF,TGTGCCACCAGTTCGCCAGGAATCTATGGCTACACCTTC
TRBJ2-7,TRBV20-1,many,TRBD1,CSARMTGDPYEQYF,TGCAGTGCTCGGATGACAGGGGACCCCTACGAGCAGTACTTC
TRBJ1-5,TRBV18,few,.,CASSPDERDGNQPQHF,TGTGCCAGCTCACCGGATGAAAGGGATGGCAATCAGCCCCAGCATTTT
TRBJ1-1,TRBV19,.,TRBD1,CASSQGTANTEACF,TGTGCCAGTAGTCAGGGGACAGCGAACACTGAAGCTTGCTTT
TRBJ2-7,TRBV7-9,many,.,CASSLAGYRDYNEQYF,TGTGCCAGCAGCTTAGCGGGATACAGGGACTACAACGAGCAGTACTTC
TRBJ2-2,TRBV20-1,few,TRBD1,CSAPGQGVPTGELFF,TGCAGTGCTCCCGGACAGGGTGTCCCCACCGGGGAGCTGTTTTTT
TRBJ1-2,TRBV2,many,.,CASRWTDYGYTF,TGTGCCAGCCGGTGGACGGACTATGGCTACACCTTC
TRBJ2-7,TRBV20-1,.,TRBD1,CSARGQGGRPYEQYF,TGCAGTGCTAGGGGACAGGGTGGAAGGCCCTACGAGCAGTACTTC
TRBJ1-2,TRBV27,many,.,CASSRGEGSGGYTF,TGTGCCAGCAGCCGAGGCGAGGGGTCCGGTGGCTACACCTTC
TRBJ2-7,TRBV6-1,many,.,CASSEGVAYEQYF,TGTGCCAGCAGTGAAGGGGTGGCCTACGAGCAGTACTTC
TRBJ2-2,TRBV6-1,many,TRBD1,CASRGTGGARAGELFF,TGTGCCAGCAGGGGGACAGGGGGCGCCCGGGCCGGGGAGCTGTTTTTT
TRBJ2-7,TRBV11-2,few,.,CASRLESGQYF,TGTGCCAGCAGACTCGAGTCGGGGCAGTACTTC
TRBJ1-6,TRBV28,.,.,CASSLVQGDNSPLHF,TGTGCCAGCAGTTTGGTGCAGGGAGATAATTCACCCCTCCACTTT
TRBJ1-5,TRBV28,.,.,CASSFPLGVQPQHF,TGTGCCAGCAGTTTCCCCCTTGGGGTGCAGCCCCAGCATTTT
TRBJ2-2,TRBV2,.,.,CASCGQRNTGELFF,TGTGCCAGCTGCGGACAGAGGAACACCGGGGAGCTGTTTTTT
TRBJ1-3,TRBV7-2,few,.,CASSLARGGKVTGNTIYF,TGTGCCAGCAGCTTAGCGAGGGGAGGGAAGGTGACTGGAAACACCATATATTTT
TRBJ1-5,TRBV19,.,TRBD1,CASSPPETGVDQPQHF,TGTGCCAGTAGTCCCCCCGAGACAGGGGTCGACCAGCCCCAGCATTTT
TRBJ2-5,TRBV6-1,many,TRBD1,CASSEGAAPQETQYF,TGTGCCAGCAGCGAGGGGGCAGCCCCCCAAGAGACCCAGTACTTC
TRBJ2-2,TRBV12-3/TRBV12-4,.,.,CASSLGSSRGDGGELFF,TGTGCCAGCAGTTTAGGGTCTAGCAGGGGTGATGGCGGGGAGCTGTTTTTT
TRBJ2-2,TRBV5-1,many,.,CASSLWDPNTGELFF,TGCGCCAGCAGCTTGTGGGATCCGAACACCGGGGAGCTGTTTTTT
TRBJ2-7,TRBV19,many,.,CASSITGEVYEQYF,TGTGCCAGTAGTATAACTGGTGAAGTCTACGAGCAGTACTTC
TRBJ2-7,TRBV6-1,.,.,CASSRSGAFYEQYF,TGTGCCAGCAGCCGCTCTGGGGCCTTCTACGAGCAGTACTTC
TRBJ1-5,TRBV28,many,.,CASSVSTVEQPQHF,TGTGCCAGCAGTGTCTCCACGGTAGAACAGCCCCAGCATTTT